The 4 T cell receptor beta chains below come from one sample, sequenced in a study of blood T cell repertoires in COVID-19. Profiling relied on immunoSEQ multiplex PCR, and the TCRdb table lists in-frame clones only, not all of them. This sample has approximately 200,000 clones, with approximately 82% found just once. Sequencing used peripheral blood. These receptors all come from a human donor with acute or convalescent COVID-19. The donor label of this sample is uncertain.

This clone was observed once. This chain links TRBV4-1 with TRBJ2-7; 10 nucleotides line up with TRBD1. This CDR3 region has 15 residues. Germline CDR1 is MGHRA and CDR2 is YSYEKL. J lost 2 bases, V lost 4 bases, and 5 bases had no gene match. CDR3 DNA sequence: TGCGCCAGCAGCCGGCCGGGACAGGGGACCTACGAGCAGTACTTC. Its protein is CASSRPGQGTYEQYF.

CDR3 protein: CASGRTGAPYNEQFF. In nucleotides, the CDR3 is TGTGCCAGCGGCCGGACGGGAGCTCCCTACAATGAGCAGTTCTTC. The genes are TRBV3-1 (or the pseudogene TRBV3-2) and TRBJ2-1, with a tentative D call TRBD2 (6 bases). The CDR3 spans 15 residues. Germline V gene sequence: CDR1 LGHDT, CDR2 YNNKEL (reference sequence). V dropped 8 bases and J dropped 2 bases, with 16 bases sitting between them.

As DNA, the CDR3 is TGTGCCTGGAGTTTATACCGCGTCAGGGAGGTGAACACTGAAGCTTTCTTT. Translation: CAWSLYRVREVNTEAFF. V gene TRBV30 combines with J gene TRBJ1-1; D possibly corresponds to TRBD1 (5 bases). The CDR3 length is 17 residues. V was trimmed by 2 bases and J by 0 bases, leaving 19 bases between them. Germline V gives CDR1 GTSNPN, CDR2 SVGIG (reference sequence). The variable domain in full, completed from reference TRBV30 and TRBJ1-1, reads SQTIHQWPATLVQPVGSPLSLECTVEGTSNPNLYWYRQAAGRGLQLLFYSVGIGQISSEVPQNLSASRPQDRQFILSSKKLLLSDSGFYLCAWSLYRVREVNTEAFFGQGTRLTVV.

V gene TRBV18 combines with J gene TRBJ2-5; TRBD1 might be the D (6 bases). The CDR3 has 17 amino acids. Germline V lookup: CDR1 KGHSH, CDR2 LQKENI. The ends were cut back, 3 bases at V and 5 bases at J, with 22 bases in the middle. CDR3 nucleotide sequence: TGTGCCAGCTCACCTCAAACAGGGAAGATTACATACGAGACCCAGTACTTC. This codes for CASSPQTGKITYETQYF.